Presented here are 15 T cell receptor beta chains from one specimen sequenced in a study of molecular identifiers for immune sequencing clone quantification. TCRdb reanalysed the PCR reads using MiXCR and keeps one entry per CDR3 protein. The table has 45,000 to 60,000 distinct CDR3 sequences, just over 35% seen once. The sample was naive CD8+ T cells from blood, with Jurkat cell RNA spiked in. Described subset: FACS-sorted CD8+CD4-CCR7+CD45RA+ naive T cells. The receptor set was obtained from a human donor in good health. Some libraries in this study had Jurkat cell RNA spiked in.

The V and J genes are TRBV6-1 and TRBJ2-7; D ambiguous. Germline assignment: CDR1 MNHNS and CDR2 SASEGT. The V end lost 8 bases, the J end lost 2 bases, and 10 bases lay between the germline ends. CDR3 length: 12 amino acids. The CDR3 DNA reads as TGTGCCAGCTTTTACGGAACCTACGAGCAGTACTTC. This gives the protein CASFYGTYEQYF.

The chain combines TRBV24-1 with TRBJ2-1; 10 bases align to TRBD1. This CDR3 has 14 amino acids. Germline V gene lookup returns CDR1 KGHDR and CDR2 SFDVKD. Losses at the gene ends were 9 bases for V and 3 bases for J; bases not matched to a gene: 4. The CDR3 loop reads CATRQGAFYNEQFF. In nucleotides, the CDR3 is TGTGCCACCCGACAGGGGGCTTTCTACAATGAGCAGTTCTTC.

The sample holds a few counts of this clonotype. The CDR3 sequence: CSASPFSGRGTDTQYF. CDR3 coding DNA: TGCAGTGCTAGCCCTTTTAGCGGGAGAGGCACAGATACGCAGTATTTT. The chain carries TRBV20-1 and TRBJ2-3; 9 nucleotides agree with TRBD2. V was pared by 3 bases and J by 1 base, with 8 bases of the junction left unmatched. Germline loops: CDR1 DFQATT, CDR2 SNEGSKA (reference sequence). CDR3 length equals 16 residues.

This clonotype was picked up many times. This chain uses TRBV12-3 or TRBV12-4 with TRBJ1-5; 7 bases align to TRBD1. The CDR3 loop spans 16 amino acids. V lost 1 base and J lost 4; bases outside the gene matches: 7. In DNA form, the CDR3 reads TGTGCCAGCAGTTTAGGGACAGGTTCTGGAAATCAGCCCCAGCATTTT. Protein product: CASSLGTGSGNQPQHF.

As DNA, the CDR3 is TGTGCCAGCTCACGAGATCCGGGACAAATGAACACTGAAGCTTTCTTT. As protein: CASSRDPGQMNTEAFF. This chain links TRBV18 with TRBJ1-1; D is perhaps TRBD1 (6 bases). Trimming removed 4 bases from V and 0 bases from J, with 15 bases in between. The germline V gene encodes CDR1 KGHSH and CDR2 LQKENI. The length of the CDR3 is 16 residues.

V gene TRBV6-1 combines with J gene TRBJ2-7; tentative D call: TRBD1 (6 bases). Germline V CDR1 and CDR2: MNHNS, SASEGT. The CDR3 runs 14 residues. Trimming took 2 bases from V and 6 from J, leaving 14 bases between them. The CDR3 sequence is CASSELVVGGEQYF. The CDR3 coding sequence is TGTGCCAGCAGTGAATTGGTGGTAGGGGGCGAGCAGTACTTC.

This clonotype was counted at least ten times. CDR3 loop: CASSPTGTQTYEQYF. In nucleotides, the CDR3 is TGTGCCAGCAGCCCTACCGGGACCCAGACCTACGAGCAGTACTTC. This rearrangement joins TRBV4-2 to TRBJ2-7, with D perhaps matching TRBD1 or TRBD2 (5 bases each). The CDR3 loop spans 15 amino acids. Trimming stripped 4 bases from V and 2 bases from J, with 15 bases between. The germline CDR1 and CDR2 sequences are LGHNA and YNFKEQ.

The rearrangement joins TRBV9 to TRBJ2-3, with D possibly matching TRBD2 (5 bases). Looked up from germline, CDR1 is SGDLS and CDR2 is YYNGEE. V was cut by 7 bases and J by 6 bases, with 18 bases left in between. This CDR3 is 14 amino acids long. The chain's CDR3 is CASGVGEGVDTQYF. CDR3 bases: TGTGCCAGCGGAGTAGGAGAGGGTGTTGATACGCAGTATTTT.

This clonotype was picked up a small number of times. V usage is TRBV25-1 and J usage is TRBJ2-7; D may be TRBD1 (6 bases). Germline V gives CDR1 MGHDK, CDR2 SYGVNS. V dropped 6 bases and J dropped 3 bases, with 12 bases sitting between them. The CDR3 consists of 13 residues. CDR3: CASRNTGIYEQYF. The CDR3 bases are TGTGCCAGCAGGAACACAGGGATCTACGAGCAGTACTTC.

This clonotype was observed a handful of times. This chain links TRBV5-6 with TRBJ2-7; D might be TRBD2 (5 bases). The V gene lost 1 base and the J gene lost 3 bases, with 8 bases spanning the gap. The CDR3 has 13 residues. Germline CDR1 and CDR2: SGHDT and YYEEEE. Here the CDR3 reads CASSLMGSYEQYF. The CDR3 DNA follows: TGTGCCAGCAGCTTGATGGGGAGCTACGAGCAGTACTTC. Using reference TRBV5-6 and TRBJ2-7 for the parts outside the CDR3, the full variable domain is DAGVTQSPTHLIKTRGQQVTLRCSPKSGHDTVSWYQQALGQGPQFIFQYYEEEERQRGNFPDRFSGHQFPNYSSELNVNALLLGDSALYLCASSLMGSYEQYFGPGTRLTVT.

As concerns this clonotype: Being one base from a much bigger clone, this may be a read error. CDR3 sequence: CSAAGTGSYEQYF. CDR3 DNA sequence: TGCAGTGCTGCCGGGACTGGGTCCTACGAGCAGTACTTC. The J gene is TRBJ2-7, the V gene TRBV20-1, with a possible D match to TRBD2 (6 bases). Trimming took off 5 bases at V and 1 base at J, with 12 bases between the two ends. CDR1 is DFQATT, CDR2 SNEGSKA, per germline (reference sequence). This CDR3 has 13 residues.

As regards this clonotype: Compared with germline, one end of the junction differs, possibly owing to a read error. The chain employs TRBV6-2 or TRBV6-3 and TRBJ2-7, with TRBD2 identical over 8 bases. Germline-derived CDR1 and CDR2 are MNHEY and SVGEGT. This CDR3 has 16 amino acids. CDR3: CASSYFTPGLDYEQYF. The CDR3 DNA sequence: TGTGCCAGCAGCTACTTTACACCGGGACTAGACTACGAGCAGTACTTC.

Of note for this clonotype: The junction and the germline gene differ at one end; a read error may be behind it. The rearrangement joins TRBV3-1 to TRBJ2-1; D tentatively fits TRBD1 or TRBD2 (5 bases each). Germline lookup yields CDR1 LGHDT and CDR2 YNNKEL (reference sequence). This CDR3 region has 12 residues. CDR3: CASSQEDNGQFF. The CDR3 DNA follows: TGTGCCAGCAGCCAGGAGGACAATGGGCAGTTCTTC.

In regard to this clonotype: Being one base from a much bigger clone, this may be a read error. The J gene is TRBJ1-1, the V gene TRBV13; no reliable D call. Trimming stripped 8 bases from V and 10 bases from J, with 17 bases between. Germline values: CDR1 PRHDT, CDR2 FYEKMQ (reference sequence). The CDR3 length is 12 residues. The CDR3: CASGWTARRAFF. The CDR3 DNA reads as TGTGCCAGCGGCTGGACCGCGCGGCGAGCTTTCTTT.

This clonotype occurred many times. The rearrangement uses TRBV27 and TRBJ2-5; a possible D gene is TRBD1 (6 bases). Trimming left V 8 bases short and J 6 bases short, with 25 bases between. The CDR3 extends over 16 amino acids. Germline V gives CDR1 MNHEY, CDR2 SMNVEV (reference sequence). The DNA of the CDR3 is TGTGCCAGCTTAGGGCCAGGGGCACACAGCGAACAGACCCAGTACTTC. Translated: CASLGPGAHSEQTQYF.